Described below is a single T cell receptor beta chain sequence and its context. No antigen is known for it. The record originates from a study of cytomegalovirus exposure and HLA in healthy donors. Across the study: Most genotyped donors, 81% of 350 to 500, had Caucasian-associated genetic ancestry. Study results and limitations: Likely technical artifact: a cluster of highly shared sequence variants. The study recorded 150 to 200 TCR beta chains that were cytomegalovirus-associated.

Germline loops: CDR1 MNHNY, CDR2 SVGAGI (reference sequence). The ends were cut back, 7 bases at V and 5 bases at J, with 11 bases in the middle. The CDR3 is made up of 12 amino acids. A multiplex PCR was run with 60 Vbeta primers and 13 Jbeta primers. Some clones are missing from TCRdb's copy, which holds only in-frame ones; the method was immunoSEQ multiplex PCR. The data show over 150,000 clones, with roughly 80% seen just once and around 5% held by the top ten. What was sequenced was PBMCs. The receptor was derived from a man between 18 and 29 years old in good health and CMV-seronegative. V is TRBV6-6 and J is TRBJ1-1, with D unresolved. CDR3 coding DNA: TGTGCCAGCACCGATAGCGGTACTGAAGCTTTCTTT. This codes for CASTDSGTEAFF.